The rows below give T cell receptor beta chains drawn from one sample of a study of T cells in pancreatic ductal adenocarcinoma. Assay used: immunoSEQ multiplex PCR; TCRdb lists only in-frame clones, some missing. The table lists a few thousand clones, less than 75% of them singletons, with roughly 10% in the top ten. Source material: pancreatic tumor tissue. The receptors come from a human donor with pancreatic ductal adenocarcinoma. Both conserved end residues are part of each CDR3. Each record gives: J gene, D gene, clone size, V gene, CDR3 protein, CDR3 DNA. The D gene is left open where the match is weak. Expanded clones get a size class; other rows say once, few or many, or leave the size out.

j_call: TRBJ2-1
d_call: -
clone_size: -
v_call: TRBV5-1
cdr3_aa: CASSLQVGYNEQFF
cdr3_nt: TGCGCCAGCAGCTTACAGGTGGGATACAATGAGCAGTTCTTC

j_call: TRBJ1-6
d_call: -
clone_size: few
v_call: TRBV25-1
cdr3_aa: CASSENRVGSYNSPLHF
cdr3_nt: TGTGCCAGCAGTGAGAACAGGGTAGGCTCCTATAATTCACCCCTCCACTTT

j_call: TRBJ2-7
d_call: -
clone_size: -
v_call: TRBV15
cdr3_aa: CATSRDRGGKDEQYF
cdr3_nt: TGTGCCACCAGCAGAGATCGAGGGGGTAAGGACGAGCAGTACTTC

j_call: TRBJ2-7
d_call: TRBD1
clone_size: few
v_call: TRBV2
cdr3_aa: CASSLDRSSYEQYF
cdr3_nt: TGTGCCAGCAGTTTGGACAGGAGCTCCTACGAGCAGTACTTC

j_call: TRBJ1-4
d_call: TRBD1
clone_size: -
v_call: TRBV2
cdr3_aa: CASSEPYRGGGEKLFF
cdr3_nt: TGTGCCAGCAGTGAGCCCTACAGGGGCGGAGGTGAAAAACTGTTTTTT

j_call: TRBJ2-7
d_call: TRBD2
clone_size: medium-sized
v_call: TRBV7-8
cdr3_aa: CASSSGTSGTEQYF
cdr3_nt: TGTGCCAGCAGCTCCGGGACTAGCGGTACCGAGCAGTACTTC

j_call: TRBJ2-7
d_call: TRBD1
clone_size: -
v_call: TRBV7-8
cdr3_aa: CASSKQGLGTYEQYF
cdr3_nt: TGTGCCAGCAGCAAACAGGGGTTGGGGACCTACGAGCAGTACTTC

j_call: TRBJ2-1
d_call: TRBD1
clone_size: once
v_call: TRBV29-1
cdr3_aa: CSARQGGTYNEQFF
cdr3_nt: TGCAGCGCCCGACAGGGGGGCACCTACAATGAGCAGTTCTTC

j_call: TRBJ2-4
d_call: -
clone_size: -
v_call: TRBV5-8
cdr3_aa: CASSLGGRNIQYF
cdr3_nt: TGTGCCAGCAGCTTGGGGGGGCGAAACATTCAGTACTTC

j_call: TRBJ2-7
d_call: TRBD2
clone_size: -
v_call: TRBV18
cdr3_aa: CASSPGLAGSYEQYF
cdr3_nt: TGTGCCAGCTCGCCCGGACTAGCGGGCTCCTACGAGCAGTACTTC

j_call: TRBJ2-3
d_call: -
clone_size: -
v_call: TRBV28
cdr3_aa: CASSFRRAVDTQYF
cdr3_nt: TGTGCCAGCAGTTTCCGGCGGGCGGTAGATACGCAGTATTTT

j_call: TRBJ2-7
d_call: TRBD1
clone_size: -
v_call: TRBV9
cdr3_aa: CASSVGDRGYEQYF
cdr3_nt: TGTGCCAGCAGCGTAGGAGACAGGGGGTACGAGCAGTACTTC

j_call: TRBJ2-1
d_call: TRBD2
clone_size: -
v_call: TRBV5-6
cdr3_aa: CASSFHQRGPQFF
cdr3_nt: TGTGCCAGCAGCTTCCATCAGCGGGGGCCCCAGTTCTTC

j_call: TRBJ2-7
d_call: -
clone_size: -
v_call: TRBV18
cdr3_aa: CASSPQNRVVGEQYF
cdr3_nt: TGTGCCAGCTCACCGCAAAACAGGGTGGTCGGCGAGCAGTACTTC

j_call: TRBJ1-6
d_call: -
clone_size: -
v_call: TRBV5-1
cdr3_aa: CASSLGQTQLLGYNSPLHF
cdr3_nt: TGCGCCAGCAGCTTGGGACAGACTCAACTGTTGGGGTATAATTCACCCCTCCACTTT

j_call: TRBJ1-3
d_call: TRBD1
clone_size: -
v_call: TRBV28
cdr3_aa: CAITQGAPNTIYF
cdr3_nt: TGTGCCATCACGCAGGGGGCTCCGAACACCATATATTTT

j_call: TRBJ1-2
d_call: TRBD1
clone_size: -
v_call: TRBV5-1
cdr3_aa: CASSLEGTGRTNYGYTF
cdr3_nt: TGCGCCAGCAGCTTGGAAGGGACAGGGAGGACTAACTATGGCTACACCTTC

j_call: TRBJ1-4
d_call: -
clone_size: -
v_call: TRBV9
cdr3_aa: CASNPTGTPNEKLFF
cdr3_nt: TGTGCCAGCAACCCGACCGGGACTCCTAATGAAAAACTGTTTTTT

j_call: TRBJ2-7
d_call: -
clone_size: -
v_call: TRBV11-3
cdr3_aa: CASSPQGLAYEQYF
cdr3_nt: TGTGCCAGCAGCCCTCAGGGGCTAGCCTACGAGCAGTACTTC

j_call: TRBJ1-2
d_call: TRBD1
clone_size: -
v_call: TRBV5-1
cdr3_aa: CASSFQTGALSGGYTF
cdr3_nt: TGCGCCAGCAGCTTCCAGACAGGGGCCCTAAGTGGAGGCTACACCTTC

j_call: TRBJ1-1
d_call: -
clone_size: -
v_call: TRBV29-1
cdr3_aa: CSVEEGSRRTEAFF
cdr3_nt: TGCAGCGTTGAAGAAGGGAGCCGGAGGACTGAAGCTTTCTTT